The sequence of this T cell receptor beta chain was determined in a study of blood T cell repertoires in COVID-19. Study-wide context: From the United States, Italy and Spain came samples of acute and convalescent COVID-19. The cDNA or gDNA used as material had been derived from T cells, B-cell-depleted T cells, or PBMCs.

TCRdb's table, derived via immunoSEQ multiplex PCR, lists solely in-frame clones and lacks some. The sample includes over 75,000 clones, around 85% of them seen just once. V was pared by 2 bases and J by 0 bases, with 3 bases of the junction left unmatched. CDR1 is MDHEN, CDR2 SYDVKM, per germline. The CDR3 has 15 residues. V is TRBV28 and J is TRBJ1-1; 7 positions match TRBD1. Source material: peripheral blood. This sequence was found in a man between 65 and 85 years old with acute or convalescent COVID-19. The CDR3 sequence is CASSLRGGVNTEAFF. The CDR3 nucleotides read TGTGCCAGCAGTTTAAGAGGGGGCGTGAACACTGAAGCTTTCTTT.